These 20 T cell receptor beta chains came from one sample sequenced in a study of blood T cell repertoires in COVID-19 (dated by TCRdb to the early 2020s). To prepare the library, the immunoSEQ multiplex PCR assay was applied. TCRdb holds this immuneACCESS table with in-frame rearrangements only. Some clones are missing; in checked studies, unresolved V genes explain under half, and the rest has no known cause. The sample profile shows approximately 160,000 clones; over 80% of them were found once. Over 10% of the sample goes to the ten largest clones. Sequenced input: peripheral blood. The receptors shown here come from an older man who had recovered from COVID-19.

The chain recombines TRBV11-2 with TRBJ2-1; 8 bases map to TRBD1. The germline CDR1 and CDR2 sequences are SGHAT and FQNNGV. V shed 5 bases and J 6 bases; nucleotides not matched to a gene: 6. This CDR3 has 14 amino acids. The CDR3 DNA sequence: TGTGCCAGCAGCACGGGGACAGGACTCAATGAGCAGTTCTTC. Protein sequence: CASSTGTGLNEQFF.

The chain links TRBV29-1 to TRBJ2-7; 10 bases align to TRBD2. The CDR3 runs 13 residues. Germline CDR1 and CDR2: SQVTM and ANQGSEA. V gave up 4 bases and J gave up 3 bases; unmatched junction bases: 3. The CDR3 DNA follows: TGCAGCGTTGGGACTAGCGGTAACTACGAGCAGTACTTC. It encodes CSVGTSGNYEQYF.

The chain employs TRBV14 and TRBJ2-1; possible D gene TRBD2, 5 bases. CDR1 is SGHDN, CDR2 FVKESK, per germline. V lost 4 bases and J 7 bases, leaving 17 bases between the germline ends. This CDR3 has 15 residues. The CDR3 DNA sequence: TGTGCCAGCAGCCTAGACTGGCGGGCCAGAAATGAGCAGTTCTTC. This sequence encodes CASSLDWRARNEQFF. The whole variable domain, filled in from reference TRBV14 and TRBJ2-1, reads EAGVTQFPSHSVIEKGQTVTLRCDPISGHDNLYWYRRVMGKEIKFLLHFVKESKQDESGMPNNRFLAERTGGTYSTLKVQPAELEDSGVYFCASSLDWRARNEQFFGPGTRLTVL.

DNA for the CDR3: TGCGCCAGCAGCCAAGTACCGGGAGGAACCTACGAGCAGTACTTC. This sequence encodes CASSQVPGGTYEQYF. The gene calls are TRBV4-1 and TRBJ2-7; 7 bases are shared with TRBD2. Trimming cost V 1 base and J 2 bases; bases outside gene matches: 5. The CDR3 length is 15 residues. Germline-derived CDR1 and CDR2 are MGHRA and YSYEKL.

This sequence joins TRBV7-2 and TRBJ2-1, with 7 bases identical to TRBD2. The CDR3 covers 15 residues. The ends lost 2 bases at V and 5 bases at J; junction bases unmatched: 6. Germline V gene lookup returns CDR1 SGHTA and CDR2 FQGNSA. CDR3 nucleotides: TGTGCCAGCAGCTTACTCTCTAGCGGAAACAATGAGCAGTTCTTC. The encoded protein is CASSLLSSGNNEQFF.

V and J are TRBV7-2 and TRBJ2-1; 10 bases are shared with TRBD1. Per the germline V gene, CDR1 is SGHTA and CDR2 is FQGNSA. Unmatched junction bases numbered 7, after V lost 5 bases and J lost 6 bases. The CDR3 has 15 residues. The CDR3: CASSPWGTGVNEQFF. The CDR3 nucleotides read TGTGCCAGCAGCCCCTGGGGGACAGGGGTCAATGAGCAGTTCTTC.

The genes are TRBV7-2 and TRBJ1-3; tentative D call: TRBD1 (5 bases). From germline, CDR1 is SGHTA and CDR2 FQGNSA. V lost 2 bases and J 0 bases, leaving 14 bases between the germline ends. This CDR3 is built from 17 residues. This chain's CDR3 is CASSLFRASNSGNTIYF. As DNA, the CDR3 is TGTGCCAGCAGCTTATTCAGGGCGTCCAACTCTGGAAACACCATATATTTT.

This chain uses TRBV28 with TRBJ1-6, with D possibly TRBD1 on 5 matching bases. The V gene lost 8 bases and the J gene lost 0 bases, with 14 bases spanning the gap. This CDR3 has 16 residues. Germline CDR1 MDHEN, CDR2 SYDVKM. The CDR3: CASYQGGSSYNSPLHF. CDR3 bases: TGTGCCAGCTACCAGGGTGGAAGCTCCTATAATTCACCCCTCCACTTT.

This clone was counted a few times. CDR3 sequence (DNA): TGCAGCTCTGGACCTTCGGAGGGGGATACGCAGTATTTT. It translates to CSSGPSEGDTQYF. The rearrangement joins TRBV29-1 to TRBJ2-3; TRBD2 might be the D (6 bases). The CDR3 consists of 13 residues. V was trimmed by 8 bases and J by 6 bases, leaving 18 bases between them. Germline values: CDR1 SQVTM, CDR2 ANQGSEA.

The chain is built from TRBV28 and TRBJ2-7; D perhaps matches TRBD1 (6 bases). The CDR3 totals 15 residues. V lost 7 bases and J 5 bases, leaving 21 bases between the germline ends. CDR1 is MDHEN and CDR2 is SYDVKM in the germline V gene. The CDR3 bases are TGTGCCAGCACAACAGGGTCTGTGGTGCGAAACGAGCAGTACTTC. Its protein is CASTTGSVVRNEQYF.

The J gene is TRBJ1-1, the V gene TRBV5-1; a possible D gene is TRBD1 (5 bases). This CDR3 is built from 16 residues. Trimming pared 4 bases from V and 1 base from J, leaving 17 bases between. In germline, CDR1 is SGHRS, CDR2 YFSETQ. CDR3 sequence: CASSKDSASGNTEAFF. CDR3 sequence (DNA): TGCGCCAGCAGCAAAGACAGCGCCTCAGGGAACACTGAAGCTTTCTTT.

The rearrangement joins TRBV19 to TRBJ1-1, with 9 bases fitting TRBD1. J gave up 5 bases and V 4 bases, and 2 bases lay outside the gene matches. This CDR3 region has 13 residues. The germline CDR1 and CDR2 sequences are LNHDA and SQIVND (reference sequence). For the CDR3, the DNA is TGTGCCAGTAGTACGACAGGGGGAACTGAAGCTTTCTTT. This translates into CASSTTGGTEAFF.

This clone was counted a single time. V and J are TRBV11-2 and TRBJ2-7; no clear D gene. Germline CDR1 SGHAT, CDR2 FQNNGV. The V gene lost 1 base and the J gene lost 2 bases, with 12 bases spanning the gap. The CDR3 runs 15 residues. CDR3 loop: CASSLGAVRTYEQYF. The CDR3 bases are TGTGCCAGCAGCTTAGGGGCCGTCAGAACCTACGAGCAGTACTTC.

The CDR3 spells CASSLSGSYNEQFF. As DNA, the CDR3 is TGTGCCAGCAGCTTGAGCGGGAGTTACAATGAGCAGTTCTTC. This sequence joins TRBV5-4 and TRBJ2-1; 8 positions match TRBD2. The J segment lost 4 bases and the V segment lost 1 base, leaving 1 base of the junction unmatched. The CDR3 length is 14 residues. Looked up from germline, CDR1 is SGHNT and CDR2 is YYREEE (reference sequence).

The rearrangement joins TRBV5-1 to TRBJ2-1; 7 bases align to TRBD2. The CDR3 is made up of 17 amino acids. After removal of 0 bases from V and 0 bases from J, the junction contained 6 bases not matched to a gene. From germline, CDR1 is SGHRS and CDR2 YFSETQ. In nucleotides, the CDR3 is TGCGCCAGCAGCTTGGTGGCTAGCGGAAGCTCCTACAATGAGCAGTTCTTC. This encodes CASSLVASGSSYNEQFF.

The chain carries TRBV7-3 and TRBJ1-3; a possible D gene is TRBD1 (5 bases). The germline gives CDR1 SGHTA, CDR2 FQGTGA. The CDR3 length is 15 residues. V lost 3 bases to trimming and J lost 4 bases, with 13 bases between them. CDR3 coding DNA: TGTGCCAGCAGCTTGGGGCAGGCCTTCGGAAACACCATATATTTT. Encoded protein: CASSLGQAFGNTIYF.

This clone was observed a single time. The genes are TRBV6-2 or TRBV6-3 and TRBJ1-2, with 7 positions matching TRBD1. V shed 6 bases and J 2 bases; nucleotides not matched to a gene: 3. CDR1 is MNHEY and CDR2 is SVGEGT in the germline V gene. The CDR3 has 13 amino acids. The CDR3 DNA sequence: TGTGCCAGCAGCAGGGACAGCAACTATGGCTACACCTTC. Translated: CASSRDSNYGYTF.

CDR3 amino acids: CASSFTGTDTQYF. DNA for the CDR3: TGTGCCAGCAGTTTCACTGGCACAGATACGCAGTATTTT. V and J are TRBV28 and TRBJ2-3; D call uncertain. This CDR3 contains 13 residues. CDR1 is MDHEN, CDR2 SYDVKM, per germline. With 3 bases removed from V and 1 base from J, the gap between germline ends came to 5 bases.

This clone was found a few times. This rearrangement joins TRBV5-1 to TRBJ1-5; 7 bases are a match to TRBD1. This CDR3 has 13 amino acids. The germline CDR1 and CDR2 sequences are SGHRS and YFSETQ. The V and J ends lost 4 bases and 5 bases, in that order; junction bases with no gene match: 3. The CDR3 is CASSQTGYQPQHF. Written as DNA, the CDR3 is TGCGCCAGCAGCCAGACAGGGTATCAGCCCCAGCATTTT.

The chain has TRBV9 and TRBJ2-7, with D possibly being TRBD1 (6 bases). Germline V CDR1 and CDR2: SGDLS, YYNGEE. The V and J ends lost 4 bases and 3 bases respectively, with 17 bases between them. The CDR3 has 15 amino acids. CDR3 nucleotide sequence: TGTGCCAGCAGCTACCGGGACACTCTTTACTACGAGCAGTACTTC. It yields the protein CASSYRDTLYYEQYF.